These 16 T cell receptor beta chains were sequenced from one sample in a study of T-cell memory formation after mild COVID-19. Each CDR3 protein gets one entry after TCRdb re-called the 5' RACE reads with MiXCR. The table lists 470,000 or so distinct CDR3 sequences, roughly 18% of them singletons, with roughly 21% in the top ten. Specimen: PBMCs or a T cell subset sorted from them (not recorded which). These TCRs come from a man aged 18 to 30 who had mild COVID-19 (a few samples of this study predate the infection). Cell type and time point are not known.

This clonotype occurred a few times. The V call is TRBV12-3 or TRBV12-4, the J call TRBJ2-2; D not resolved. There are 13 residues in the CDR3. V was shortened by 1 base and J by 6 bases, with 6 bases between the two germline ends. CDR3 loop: CASSLVSAGELFF. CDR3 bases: TGTGCCAGCAGTTTAGTATCCGCCGGGGAGCTGTTTTTT.

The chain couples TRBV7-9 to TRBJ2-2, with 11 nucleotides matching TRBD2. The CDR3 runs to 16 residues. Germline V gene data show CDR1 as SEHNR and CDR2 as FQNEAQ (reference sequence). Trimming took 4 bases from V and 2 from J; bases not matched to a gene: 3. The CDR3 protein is CASSSTSGGNTGELFF. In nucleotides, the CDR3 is TGTGCCAGCAGCTCCACTAGCGGGGGAAACACCGGGGAGCTGTTTTTT.

This CDR3 reads CASSPGQQGGYTF. The CDR3 bases are TGTGCCAGCAGCCCCGGACAGCAGGGGGGCTACACCTTC. The chain employs TRBV7-2 and TRBJ1-2, with a possible D match to TRBD1 (6 bases). Germline V gene data show CDR1 as SGHTA and CDR2 as FQGNSA. V was clipped by 5 bases and J by 8 bases, with 15 bases between them. The length of the CDR3 is 13 residues.

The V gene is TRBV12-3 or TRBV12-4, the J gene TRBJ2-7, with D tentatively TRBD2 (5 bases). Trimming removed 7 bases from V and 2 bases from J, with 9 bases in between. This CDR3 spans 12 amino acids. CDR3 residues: CASKGETYEQYF. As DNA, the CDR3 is TGTGCCAGCAAGGGAGAGACCTACGAGCAGTACTTC.

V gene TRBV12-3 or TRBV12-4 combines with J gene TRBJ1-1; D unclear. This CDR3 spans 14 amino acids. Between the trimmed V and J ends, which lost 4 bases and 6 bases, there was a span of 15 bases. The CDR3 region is CASSSWGRRAEAFF. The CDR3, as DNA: TGTGCCAGCAGTTCATGGGGTCGTCGGGCTGAAGCTTTCTTT.

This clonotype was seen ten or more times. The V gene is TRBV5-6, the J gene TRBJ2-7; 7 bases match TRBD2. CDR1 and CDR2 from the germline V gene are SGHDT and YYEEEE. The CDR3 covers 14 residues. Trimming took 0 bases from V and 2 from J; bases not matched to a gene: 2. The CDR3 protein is CASSLGGGPYEQYF. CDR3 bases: TGTGCCAGCAGCTTGGGGGGAGGGCCCTACGAGCAGTACTTC.

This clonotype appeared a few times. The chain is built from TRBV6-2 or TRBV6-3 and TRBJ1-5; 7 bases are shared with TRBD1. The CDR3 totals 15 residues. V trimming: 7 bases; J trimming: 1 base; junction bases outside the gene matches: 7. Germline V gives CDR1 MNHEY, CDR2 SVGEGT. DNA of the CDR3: TGTGCCAGCACCGTACAGGGGAAGAGCAATCAGCCCCAGCATTTT. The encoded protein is CASTVQGKSNQPQHF.

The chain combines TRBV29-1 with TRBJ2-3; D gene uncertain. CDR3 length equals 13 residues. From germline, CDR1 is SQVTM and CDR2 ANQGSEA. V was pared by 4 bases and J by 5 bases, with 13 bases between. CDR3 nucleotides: TGCAGCGTTGTGTTCGCGGTGCTAGATACGCAGTATTTT. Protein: CSVVFAVLDTQYF.

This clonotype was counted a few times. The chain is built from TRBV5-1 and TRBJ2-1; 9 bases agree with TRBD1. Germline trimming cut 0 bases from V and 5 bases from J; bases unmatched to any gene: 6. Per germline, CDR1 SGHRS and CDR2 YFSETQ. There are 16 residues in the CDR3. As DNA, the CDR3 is TGCGCCAGCAGCTTGGCCGGACAGGGGACAAACAATGAGCAGTTCTTC. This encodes CASSLAGQGTNNEQFF.

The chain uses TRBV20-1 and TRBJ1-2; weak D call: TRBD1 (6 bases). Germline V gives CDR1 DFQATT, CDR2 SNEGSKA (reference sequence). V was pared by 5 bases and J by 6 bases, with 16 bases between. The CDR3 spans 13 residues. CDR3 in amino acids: CSASDTGFNGYTF. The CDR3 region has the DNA TGCAGTGCTTCAGACACAGGGTTCAATGGCTACACCTTC.

This chain's CDR3 is CASIGDRAHGTDTQYF. As DNA, the CDR3 is TGTGCCAGCATAGGGGACAGGGCACACGGCACAGATACGCAGTATTTT. V usage is TRBV7-9 and J usage is TRBJ2-3, with 9 positions matching TRBD1. The CDR3 contains 16 residues. Losses at the gene ends were 7 bases for V and 1 base for J; bases not matched to a gene: 9. In germline, CDR1 is SEHNR, CDR2 FQNEAQ (reference sequence).

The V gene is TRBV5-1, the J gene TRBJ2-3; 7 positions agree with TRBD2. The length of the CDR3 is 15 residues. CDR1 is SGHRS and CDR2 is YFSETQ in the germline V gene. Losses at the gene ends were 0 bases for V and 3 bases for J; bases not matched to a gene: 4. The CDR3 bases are TGCGCCAGCAGCTTGGGGCCAGCGGGGACAGATACGCAGTATTTT. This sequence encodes CASSLGPAGTDTQYF.

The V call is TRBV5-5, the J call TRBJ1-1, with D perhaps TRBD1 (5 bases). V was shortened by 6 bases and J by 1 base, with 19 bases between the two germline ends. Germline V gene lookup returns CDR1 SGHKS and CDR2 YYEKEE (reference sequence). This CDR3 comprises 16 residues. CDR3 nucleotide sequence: TGTGCCAGCATCGGCGGGGGTAGGACGGGGAACACTGAAGCTTTCTTT. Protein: CASIGGGRTGNTEAFF.

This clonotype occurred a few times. CDR3 coding DNA: TGTGCCAGCAGCCAAGTAGGTGCAAGATCCCTAGCCCTCAGCACAGATACGCAGTATTTT. This gives the protein CASSQVGARSLALSTDTQYF. The chain uses TRBV4-2 and TRBJ2-3; possibly TRBD2 for D (5 bases). CDR1 and CDR2 (germline): LGHNA, YNFKEQ. The CDR3 extends over 20 amino acids. The germline V and J ends were trimmed by 1 base and 0 bases, with 23 bases remaining between them.

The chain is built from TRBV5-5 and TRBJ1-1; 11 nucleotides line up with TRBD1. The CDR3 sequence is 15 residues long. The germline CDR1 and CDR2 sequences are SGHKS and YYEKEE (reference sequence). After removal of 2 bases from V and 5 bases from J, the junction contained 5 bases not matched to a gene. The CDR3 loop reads CASSLTGQGGTEAFF. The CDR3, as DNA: TGTGCCAGCAGCTTAACGGGACAGGGGGGAACTGAAGCTTTCTTT.

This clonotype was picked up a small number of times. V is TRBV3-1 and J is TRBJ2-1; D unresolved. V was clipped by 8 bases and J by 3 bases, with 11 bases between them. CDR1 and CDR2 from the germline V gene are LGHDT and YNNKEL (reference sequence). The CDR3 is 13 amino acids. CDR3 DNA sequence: TGTGCCAGCTGGGGTGGGGACTACAATGAGCAGTTCTTC. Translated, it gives CASWGGDYNEQFF.